This TCR beta chain derives from a study of T cell clonality in common variable immunodeficiency. The repertoire was sequenced with immunoSEQ multiplex PCR; TCRdb's copy has only in-frame clones and lacks some. The sample offers 35,000 to 55,000 clones and no singletons, the top ten holding under 11%. General study points: Patient heterogeneity in the CVID cohort limited correlations between repertoire features and clinical complications. Common variable immunodeficiency TCR beta sequences reportedly had fewer deletions and N-nucleotide insertions.

This clone occurred many times. What it binds is unknown. The read ends 3 residues before the CDR3 terminus; that terminus is restored from the germline J gene. CDR3 length: 15 residues. Germline trimming cut 5 bases from V and 0 bases from J; bases unmatched to any gene: 6. Germline-derived CDR1 and CDR2 are SGHNT and YENEEA. This TCR was recovered from a person aged 18 to 75 in good health. This chain links TRBV11-3 with TRBJ1-2, with 7 positions matching TRBD1. The specimen was peripheral blood mononuclear cells. The part of the CDR3 DNA that was read is TGTGCCAGCAGCGCGACGACAGGGCCTAACTATGGC. Encoded protein: CASSATTGPNYG. The entire CDR3 protein reads CASSATTGPNYGYTF.